The clone carrying this TCR beta chain was seen a few times. Each CDR3 protein is one row after TCRdb ran MiXCR on the RT-PCR reads. The sample carries about 680,000 distinct CDR3 sequences, 11% to 15% recorded once. The germline gives CDR1 SGHKS, CDR2 YYEKEE (reference sequence). Trimming took 4 bases from V and 6 from J; bases not matched to a gene: 8. The CDR3 sequence is 14 residues long. The V call is TRBV5-5, the J call TRBJ2-7, with 9 bases identical to TRBD2. The sample consisted of memory CD4+ T cells from blood. The receptor comes from a female donor in good health, serving as a healthy control. CDR3 nucleotides: TGTGCCAGCAGCGCCGGGACTAGCACAACCGAGCAGTACTTC. Protein sequence: CASSAGTSTTEQYF.